The 28 T cell receptor beta chains in this list originate from one sample, sequenced in a study of monozygotic twins with inflammatory bowel disease. TCRdb reprocessed the 5' RACE reads and keeps a single row for each CDR3 protein, giving no DNA. The sample includes about 160,000 distinct CDR3 sequences. The sample consisted of blood. Every receptor here comes from a human donor with ulcerative colitis or Crohn's disease, or a healthy co-twin of an affected twin (not recorded which).

V and J are TRBV2 and TRBJ2-1. There are 12 residues in the CDR3. Germline V gives CDR1 SNHLY, CDR2 FYNNEI. This CDR3 is CASSDGVNEQFF.

The rearrangement joins TRBV9 to TRBJ2-5; no DNA is available, so the TRBD1 call from TCRdb remains unchecked. The V gene's germline CDR1 is SGDLS and CDR2 YYNGEE. The CDR3 is made up of 15 amino acids. CDR3 amino acids: CASSVEGGFQETQYF.

J is TRBJ2-1 and V is TRBV28. Germline V gives CDR1 MDHEN, CDR2 SYDVKM. This CDR3 has 14 residues. This chain's CDR3 is CASSLPTAYNEQFF.

The rearrangement links TRBV5-1 to TRBJ1-1. This CDR3 spans 13 amino acids. Germline CDR1 is SGHRS and CDR2 is YFSETQ. CDR3 sequence reads: CASSLAWDTEAFF.

V usage is TRBV11-2 and J usage is TRBJ2-7. This CDR3 contains 13 residues. The germline CDR1 and CDR2 sequences are SGHAT and FQNNGV. CDR3 sequence reads: CASSYTTTYEQYF.

J is TRBJ2-3 and V is TRBV7-2; TCRdb's assignment of TRBD1 cannot be checked, as there is no DNA. From germline, CDR1 is SGHTA and CDR2 FQGNSA. CDR3 length equals 17 residues. This CDR3 reads CASSRGGAELFTDTQYF. The full variable domain, rest sourced from reference TRBV7-2 and TRBJ2-3, is GAGVSQSPSNKVTEKGKDVELRCDPISGHTALYWYRQSLGQGLEFLIYFQGNSAPDKSGLPSDRFSAERTGGSVSTLTIQRTQQEDSAVYLCASSRGGAELFTDTQYFGPGTRLTVL.

The chain uses TRBV7-2 and TRBJ2-1; the D call from TCRdb, TRBD1, cannot be confirmed without DNA. CDR3 length: 14 amino acids. Germline CDR1 and CDR2: SGHTA and FQGNSA. CDR3 residues: CASSPKDRDNEQFF.

The genes are TRBV20-1 and TRBJ2-7; TCRdb names TRBD2, which stays unverified in the absence of DNA. This CDR3 contains 14 residues. Germline loops: CDR1 DFQATT, CDR2 SNEGSKA (reference sequence). The CDR3 is CSASLPYGIYEQYF.

The V gene is TRBV10-3, the J gene TRBJ2-1; with no DNA, the TCRdb D assignment of TRBD2 cannot be verified. From germline, CDR1 is ENHRY and CDR2 SYGVKD. This CDR3 is 15 amino acids long. This CDR3 reads CAIRPSGLVHDEQFF.

This sequence joins TRBV3-1 and TRBJ2-7; TCRdb's D call, TRBD1, is unchecked because there is no DNA. CDR1 LGHDT and CDR2 YNNKEL come from the germline V gene (reference sequence). This CDR3 is 12 amino acids long. The chain's CDR3 is CASSQVGLPPHF.

The chain carries TRBV15 and TRBJ1-1. CDR3 length equals 16 residues. The germline CDR1 and CDR2 sequences are LNHNV and YYDKDF (reference sequence). Here the CDR3 reads CATSRDLPVVPAEAFF. Full variable domain (outside the CDR3, taken from reference TRBV15 and TRBJ1-1): DAMVIQNPRYQVTQFGKPVTLSCSQTLNHNVMYWYQQKSSQAPKLLFHYYDKDFNNEADTPDNFQSRRPNTSFCFLDIRSPGLGDTAMYLCATSRDLPVVPAEAFFGQGTRLTVV.

The chain is built from TRBV7-8 and TRBJ1-2; the D call of TRBD1 rests on TCRdb alone, since no DNA is present to check it. The CDR3 has 14 residues. CDR1 is SGHVS and CDR2 is FQNEAQ in the germline V gene. This CDR3 is CASSDRDRVGGYTF.

The chain has TRBV5-6 and TRBJ2-3; lacking DNA, the TRBD2 call made by TCRdb goes unchecked. CDR3 size: 17 residues. Germline V gene sequence: CDR1 SGHDT, CDR2 YYEEEE. The CDR3 protein is CASSSLLAGEDTDTQYF. Full variable domain (remainder filled in from reference TRBV5-6 and TRBJ2-3): DAGVTQSPTHLIKTRGQQVTLRCSPKSGHDTVSWYQQALGQGPQFIFQYYEEEERQRGNFPDRFSGHQFPNYSSELNVNALLLGDSALYLCASSSLLAGEDTDTQYFGPGTRLTVL.

This chain links TRBV12-3 or TRBV12-4 with TRBJ2-7. The CDR3 runs 14 residues. The CDR3 region is CASSLIGGPYEQYF.

The V gene is TRBV5-1, the J gene TRBJ2-5. Germline V lookup: CDR1 SGHRS, CDR2 YFSETQ. The CDR3 spans 13 residues. CDR3 region: CASSSTGTETQYF.

V is TRBV11-3 and J is TRBJ1-3; TCRdb returns TRBD1, unconfirmable since there is no DNA. The CDR3 is 16 amino acids. CDR1 is SGHNT, CDR2 YENEEA, per germline. CDR3: CASSSNRGRPGNTIYF.

The chain recombines TRBV7-6 with TRBJ1-2. In germline, CDR1 is SGHVS, CDR2 FNYEAQ. The CDR3 has 13 residues. CDR3 residues: CASSLPGNYGYTF. The whole variable domain, filled in from reference TRBV7-6 and TRBJ1-2, reads GAGVSQSPRYKVTKRGQDVALRCDPISGHVSLYWYRQALGQGPEFLTYFNYEAQQDKSGLPNDRFSAERPEGSISTLTIQRTEQRDSAMYRCASSLPGNYGYTFGSGTRLTVV.

The chain couples TRBV6-5 to TRBJ2-3; TCRdb picks TRBD1, but there is no DNA to check that call. The CDR3 length is 15 residues. Germline lookup yields CDR1 MNHEY and CDR2 SVGAGI. CDR3 amino acids: CASSYSGTSDNTQYF.

The chain employs TRBV7-2 and TRBJ2-1; with no DNA, the TCRdb D assignment of TRBD2 cannot be verified. The CDR3 length is 15 residues. Germline V gives CDR1 SGHTA, CDR2 FQGNSA. CDR3 region: CASSLGLAGNNEQFF.

The rearrangement links TRBV29-1 to TRBJ2-1; there is no DNA to check the TCRdb D call of TRBD1. The germline CDR1 and CDR2 sequences are SQVTM and ANQGSEA. CDR3 length: 13 residues. This CDR3 is CSVLGANIDEQFF.

The rearrangement links TRBV7-2 to TRBJ1-2; the D gene TCRdb calls, TRBD1, cannot be checked with no DNA. The germline gives CDR1 SGHTA, CDR2 FQGNSA. CDR3 size: 13 residues. This chain's CDR3 is CASRGPPAGGYTF.

The rearrangement links TRBV19 to TRBJ1-5; the D call from TCRdb, TRBD1, cannot be confirmed without DNA. CDR3 length equals 13 residues. Germline V lookup: CDR1 LNHDA, CDR2 SQIVND (reference sequence). CDR3 amino acids: CATQGRRNQPQHF.

This CDR3 is CSVLGLAVSTDTQYF. The chain carries TRBV29-1 and TRBJ2-3; absent DNA, TCRdb's TRBD2 call cannot be checked. CDR3 size: 15 residues. The germline V gene encodes CDR1 SQVTM and CDR2 ANQGSEA.

J is TRBJ2-7 and V is TRBV7-2; TCRdb returns TRBD1, unconfirmable since there is no DNA. Germline CDR1 and CDR2: SGHTA and FQGNSA. This CDR3 has 15 amino acids. CDR3 in amino acids: CASTLSPGQGYEQYF.

The rearrangement links TRBV20-1 to TRBJ2-5; there is no DNA to check the TCRdb D call of TRBD1. CDR3 size: 13 residues. CDR1 and CDR2 (germline): DFQATT, SNEGSKA (reference sequence). The CDR3 sequence: CSAPDRGRETQYF.

The gene calls are TRBV18 and TRBJ2-1. Germline V CDR1 and CDR2: KGHSH, LQKENI. The CDR3 consists of 13 residues. The CDR3 region is CASSPLRGDEQFF. Together with reference TRBV18 and TRBJ2-1, the CDR3 gives the full variable domain: NAGVMQNPRHLVRRRGQEARLRCSPMKGHSHVYWYRQLPEEGLKFMVYLQKENIIDESGMPKERFSAEFPKEGPSILRIQQVVRGDSAAYFCASSPLRGDEQFFGPGTRLTVL.

The V gene is TRBV9, the J gene TRBJ2-2; the D gene TCRdb calls, TRBD1, cannot be checked with no DNA. The CDR3 is 15 amino acids. Germline CDR1 reads SGDLS; CDR2 reads YYNGEE. The CDR3: CASSALDPVTGELFF.

This rearrangement joins TRBV5-1 to TRBJ1-1; TCRdb designates TRBD1, a call that cannot be tested without DNA. Germline assignment: CDR1 SGHRS and CDR2 YFSETQ. There are 14 residues in the CDR3. CDR3 in amino acids: CASSLRQERTEAFF.